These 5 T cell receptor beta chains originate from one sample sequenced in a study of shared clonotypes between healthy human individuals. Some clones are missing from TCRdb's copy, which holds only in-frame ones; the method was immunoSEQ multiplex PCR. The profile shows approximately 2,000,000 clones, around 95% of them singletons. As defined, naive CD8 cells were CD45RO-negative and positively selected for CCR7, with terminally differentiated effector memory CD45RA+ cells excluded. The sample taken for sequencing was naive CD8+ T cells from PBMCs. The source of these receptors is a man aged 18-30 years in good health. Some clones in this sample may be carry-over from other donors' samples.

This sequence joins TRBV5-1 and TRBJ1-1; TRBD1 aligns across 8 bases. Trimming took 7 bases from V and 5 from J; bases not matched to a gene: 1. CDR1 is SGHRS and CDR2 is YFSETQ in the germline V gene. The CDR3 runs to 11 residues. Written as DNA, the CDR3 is TGCGCCAGCTACAGGGGGACTGAAGCTTTCTTT. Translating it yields CASYRGTEAFF.

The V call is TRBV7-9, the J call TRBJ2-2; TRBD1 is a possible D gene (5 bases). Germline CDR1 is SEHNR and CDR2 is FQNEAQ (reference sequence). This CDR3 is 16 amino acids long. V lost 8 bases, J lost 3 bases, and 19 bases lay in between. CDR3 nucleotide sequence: TGTGCCAGCGCTTCCCACCCCGACAGAGACACCGGGGAGCTGTTTTTT. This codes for CASASHPDRDTGELFF. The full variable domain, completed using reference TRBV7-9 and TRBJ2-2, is DTGVSQNPRHKITKRGQNVTFRCDPISEHNRLYWYRQTLGQGPEFLTYFQNEAQLEKSRLLSDRFSAERPKGSFSTLEIQRTEQGDSAMYLCASASHPDRDTGELFFGEGSRLTVL.

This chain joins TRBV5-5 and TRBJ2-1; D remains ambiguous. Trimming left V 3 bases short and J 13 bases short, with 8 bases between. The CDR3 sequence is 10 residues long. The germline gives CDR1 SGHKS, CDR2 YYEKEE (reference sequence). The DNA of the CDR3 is TGTGCCAGCAGCTCTAATCACCAGTTCTTC. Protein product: CASSSNHQFF.

CDR3 in amino acids: CAGAPGRVLNTEAFF. The CDR3 bases are TGTGCCGGAGCACCAGGGAGGGTCCTAAACACTGAAGCTTTCTTT. The chain is built from TRBV6-6 and TRBJ1-1; possibly TRBD1 for D (5 bases). CDR1 and CDR2 (germline): MNHNY, SVGAGI (reference sequence). The CDR3 is 15 amino acids. The V and J ends lost 11 bases and 2 bases respectively, with 21 bases between them.

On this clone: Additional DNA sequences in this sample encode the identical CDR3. CDR3 protein: CSVEGGYEQYF. The CDR3 DNA reads TGCAGCGTTGAAGGAGGCTACGAGCAGTACTTC. J is TRBJ2-7 and V is TRBV29-1; no clear D. Germline V gives CDR1 SQVTM, CDR2 ANQGSEA. Between the trimmed V and J ends, which lost 1 base and 3 bases, there was a span of 4 bases. The CDR3 length is 11 residues.